This is a list of T cell receptor beta chains from one sample in a study of Ad26.COV2.S vaccination and SARS-CoV-2 variants. Clones were sequenced by immunoSEQ multiplex PCR, and TCRdb holds only the in-frame ones, with some missing. The repertoire consists of about 400,000 clones, with approximately 86% occurring once and the leading ten covering approximately 3.7%. The sample in question was peripheral blood, obtained in a trial of Ad26.COV2.S vaccine versus placebo. Source of these receptors: a person aged 18-60 years who received the Ad26.COV2.S COVID-19 vaccine or a placebo. Both conserved end residues are part of each CDR3. Each record gives: clone size, D gene, J gene, V gene, CDR3 DNA, CDR3 protein. A D gene is named only where the DNA matches it firmly. Some rows mark clone size as missing; the rest say once, few, many or name a class of expanded clone.

>NA|NA|TRBJ1-1|TRBV4-1
TGCGCCAGCAGCCTCAGGGGTGGGGTGGCCCGTGAAGCTTTCTTT
CASSLRGGVAREAFF
>NA|NA|TRBJ1-5|TRBV5-6
TGTGCCAGCAGCTTAGGCAATCAGCCCCAGCATTTT
CASSLGNQPQHF
>NA|TRBD1|TRBJ1-4|TRBV10-3
TGTGCCATCAGTGAGTTACCCGGGACAGGGTACGAAAAACTGTTTTTT
CAISELPGTGYEKLFF
>NA|NA|TRBJ1-1|TRBV5-5
TGTGCCAGCATCGGTCTAACTGAAGCTTTCTTT
CASIGLTEAFF
>NA|TRBD1|TRBJ2-7|TRBV4-3
TGCGCCAGCAGCCAAGAGGTACTTTTAGATCTGGGACAGGGTTCCTACGAGCAGTACTTC
CASSQEVLLDLGQGSYEQYF
>NA|NA|TRBJ2-7|TRBV6-1
TGTGCCAGCAGTGACCCCCCAGTCGAGCAGTACTTC
CASSDPPVEQYF
>NA|NA|TRBJ1-3|TRBV13
TGTGCCAGCAGATCGGCGGGGAGGGGGGTCTCTGGAAACACCATATATTTT
CASRSAGRGVSGNTIYF
>NA|NA|TRBJ2-1|TRBV11-2
TGTGCCAGCAGCTCGTACTTACTCTCCTACAATGAGCAGTTCTTC
CASSSYLLSYNEQFF
>few|NA|TRBJ1-6|TRBV4-1
TGCGCCAGCAGCCAAGTGGGGGGAAATTCACCCCTCCACTTT
CASSQVGGNSPLHF
>once|TRBD2|TRBJ2-2|TRBV3-1/TRBV3-2
TGTGCCAGCAGCCTTCTAGCGGGGGGCCCTCCCGGGGAGCTGTTTTTT
CASSLLAGGPPGELFF
>NA|NA|TRBJ1-1|TRBV29-1
TGCAGCGGGGTTCTGAACACTGAAGCTTTCTTT
CSGVLNTEAFF
>NA|NA|TRBJ2-2|TRBV19
TGTGCCAGTACCCCACAAAAGAACACCGGGGAGCTGTTTTTT
CASTPQKNTGELFF
>NA|NA|TRBJ2-5|TRBV5-1
TGCGCCAGCAGCTTGGGGGGGCCCCTTTGGGAGACCCAGTACTTC
CASSLGGPLWETQYF
>once|TRBD2|TRBJ2-7|TRBV7-2
TGTGCCAGCAGCTTATTCGCGGGGGACTACGAGCAGTACTTC
CASSLFAGDYEQYF
>NA|NA|TRBJ1-1|TRBV19
TGTGCCAGTAGTATAGGACAGTCGATGAACACTGAAGCTTTCTTT
CASSIGQSMNTEAFF
>NA|TRBD1|TRBJ1-3|TRBV7-2
TGTGCCAGCACGGACAGGGAAATACTCTCTGGAAACACCATATATTTT
CASTDREILSGNTIYF
>NA|NA|TRBJ1-1|TRBV4-3
TGCGCCAGCAGCCAAGTAGTTTTCGGGAACACTGAAGCTTTCTTT
CASSQVVFGNTEAFF
>NA|NA|TRBJ2-3|TRBV3-1/TRBV3-2
TGTGCCAGCAGCCAAGGTCGCTGGGATACGCAGTATTTT
CASSQGRWDTQYF
>few|NA|TRBJ1-1|TRBV12-5
TGTGCTAGTGCATTGCCAGAAATGAACACTGAAGCTTTCTTT
CASALPEMNTEAFF
>NA|TRBD1|TRBJ1-3|TRBV10-3
TGTGCCATCAGCTCGGACAGGGCTACTGGAAACACCATATATTTT
CAISSDRATGNTIYF
>NA|NA|TRBJ1-1|TRBV7-6
TGTGCCGTTCGACCGGGGACTGAAGCTTTCTTT
CAVRPGTEAFF
>once|NA|TRBJ1-1|TRBV5-1
TGCGCCAGCAGCTTGGATCTGAACACTGAAGCTTTCTTT
CASSLDLNTEAFF
>once|TRBD1|TRBJ1-5|TRBV27
TGTGCCAGCAGTCCTGGACAGGGGTATCAGCCCCAGCATTTT
CASSPGQGYQPQHF
>NA|NA|TRBJ1-3|TRBV3-1/TRBV3-2
TGTGCCAGCAGCCAAGCGCAGGGGAGAAACACCATATATTTT
CASSQAQGRNTIYF
>NA|NA|TRBJ1-4|TRBV4-1
TGCGCCAGCAGCCAAGATTGGTTTAAAGAAAAACTGTTTTTT
CASSQDWFKEKLFF
>NA|NA|TRBJ1-2|TRBV2
TGTGCCAGCAGCCCCGGGACATACGCGTATGGCTACACCTTC
CASSPGTYAYGYTF
>NA|NA|TRBJ2-5|TRBV6-2/TRBV6-3
TGTGCCAGCAGTTCTCCGGACCAGCGACCCGAGACCCAGTACTTC
CASSSPDQRPETQYF
>NA|NA|TRBJ2-1|TRBV19
TGTGCCAGTAGTAGCCTAGGGGCCCGGATCGGGGAGCAGTTCTTC
CASSSLGARIGEQFF
>NA|NA|TRBJ2-3|TRBV7-9
TGTGCCAGCAGCCTCTCCTCTAGCACAGATACGCAGTATTTT
CASSLSSSTDTQYF
>NA|TRBD1|TRBJ1-1|TRBV6-5
TGTGCCAGCACCGACCTTCAGGGGGGAGCTGAAGCTTTCTTT
CASTDLQGGAEAFF
>NA|TRBD2|TRBJ2-2|TRBV5-1
TGCGCCAGCAGCTTGGCCCGGGGGGGCCGGGGCACCGGGGAGCTGTTTTTT
CASSLARGGRGTGELFF
>NA|TRBD1|TRBJ1-1|TRBV29-1
TGCAGCGTTGAGCCAGGGGGCACTGAAGCTTTCTTT
CSVEPGGTEAFF
>NA|NA|TRBJ1-2|TRBV9
TGTGCCAGCAGCGTAGCAGAGTTCTTGGATGGCTACACCTTC
CASSVAEFLDGYTF
>once|TRBD2|TRBJ2-7|TRBV11-2
TGTGCCAGCAGCTCCCTAGCGGGGGGTTACGAGCAGTACTTC
CASSSLAGGYEQYF
>NA|NA|TRBJ2-7|TRBV4-1
TGCGCCAGCAGCCAAGATATCGGAGGGGCTTGGGACTTC
CASSQDIGGAWDF
>NA|NA|TRBJ2-1|TRBV27
TGTGCCAGCTACACCCAGGGAAGAGCAAATGAGCAGTTCTTC
CASYTQGRANEQFF
>NA|TRBD1|TRBJ1-4|TRBV5-8
TGTGCCAGCAGTTCCCCCCACAGGGGTAATGAAAAACTGTTTTTT
CASSSPHRGNEKLFF
>NA|NA|TRBJ2-7|TRBV5-1
TGCGCCAGCAGCCCGGACAGCTCCTACGAGCAGTACTTC
CASSPDSSYEQYF
>NA|NA|TRBJ2-5|TRBV11-2
TGTGCCAGCAGCTTAGATTTCCGGGAGACCCAGTACTTC
CASSLDFRETQYF
>NA|TRBD2|TRBJ2-3|TRBV12-3/TRBV12-4
TGTGCCAGCGCAGCGGGGGCCACAGATACGCAGTATTTT
CASAAGATDTQYF
>NA|NA|TRBJ1-1|TRBV6-1
TGTGCCAGCAGTGAAGCGCGTCAGGGGAGGGGAACTGAAGCTTTCTTT
CASSEARQGRGTEAFF
>few|NA|TRBJ2-3|TRBV11-2
TGTGCCAGCAGCTCGATCTCGGGAACAGATACGCAGTATTTT
CASSSISGTDTQYF
>NA|TRBD1|TRBJ1-1|TRBV7-2
TGTGCCAGCAGCTTCCGACAGGGGTGGAACACTGAAGCTTTCTTT
CASSFRQGWNTEAFF
>NA|TRBD2|TRBJ2-5|TRBV4-3
TGCGCCAGCAGCCTGGAGATTAGCGGGGGGGCCGGGGAGACCCAGTACTTC
CASSLEISGGAGETQYF
>NA|TRBD2|TRBJ2-1|TRBV2
TGTGCCAGCAGTGAACTAGCGGGGGGCGAGCAGTTCTTC
CASSELAGGEQFF
>NA|NA|TRBJ1-1|TRBV7-8
TGTGCCAGCAGCTTAGAGGGGCAGGTTTCGAACACTGAAGCTTTCTTT
CASSLEGQVSNTEAFF
>NA|NA|TRBJ2-2|TRBV10-2
TGCGCCAGCAGTGAGTTAGCAGCCGGGGAGCTGTTTTTT
CASSELAAGELFF
>NA|TRBD1|TRBJ1-4|TRBV3-1/TRBV3-2
TGTGCCAGCAGCCAAGCGTGGGACAGGGATAATGAAAAACTGTTTTTT
CASSQAWDRDNEKLFF
>NA|NA|TRBJ1-2|TRBV29-1
TGCAGCGTTGAGGGTGGGTTAAGCCCCGCTTATGGCTACACCTTC
CSVEGGLSPAYGYTF
>NA|TRBD2|TRBJ2-7|TRBV15
TGTGCCATATATAGGACTAGCGGGGGGCCGGGGAGGTACGAGCAGTACTTC
CAIYRTSGGPGRYEQYF
>NA|NA|TRBJ1-1|TRBV6-6
TGTGCCAGTCGGGACACGGTCACTGAAGCTTTCTTT
CASRDTVTEAFF
>NA|NA|TRBJ2-1|TRBV6-5
TGTGCCAGCAGTTTTTCCACAGGGAGAAGCTACAATGAGCAGTTCTTC
CASSFSTGRSYNEQFF